This T cell receptor beta chain was identified during a study of T cells after yellow fever vaccination. In its sample, this clonotype was seen a few times. This CDR3 has 16 residues. Germline assignment: CDR1 SGHRS and CDR2 YFSETQ. The V segment lost 4 bases and the J segment 7 bases; nucleotides outside the gene matches: 13. TCRdb reprocessed the 5' RACE reads with MiXCR, giving one entry per CDR3 protein. The repertoire consists of a few hundred thousand distinct CDR3 sequences, with under 20% occurring once and the leading ten covering 15% to 20%. The material sequenced was PBMCs, taken before the yellow fever booster vaccination. The TCR comes from a man between 18 and 35 years old who received the YFV17D yellow fever vaccine. The chain joins TRBV5-1 to TRBJ2-1; 8 bases fit TRBD2. The CDR3 sequence is CASSPSKRGSFNEQFF. CDR3 DNA sequence: TGCGCCAGCAGCCCATCCAAGCGGGGGAGCTTTAATGAGCAGTTCTTC.